These 15 T cell receptor beta chains share one sample of origin, sequenced in a study of response to subunit inactivated influenza vaccine. TCRdb re-derived calls from the RT-PCR reads in MiXCR, one entry per CDR3 protein. The sample carries approximately 500,000 distinct CDR3 sequences, 20% to 25% recorded once. The same sample was also used in a study of T cells expressing NK-cell markers. That source notes: The authors generated TCR beta cDNA through 5'RACE template switching with UMIs.

The sample consisted of CD4+ T cells sorted from PBMCs, taken 12 days after vaccination. Receptor source: a man aged 50 to 60 who received an inactivated influenza vaccine.

This clonotype was picked up many times. This sequence joins TRBV6-6 and TRBJ2-1; no clear D gene. The CDR3 covers 12 residues. Trimming shortened V by 6 bases and J by 6 bases, and 9 bases separated the two germline ends. Germline V gene lookup returns CDR1 MNHNY and CDR2 SVGAGI (reference sequence). DNA for the CDR3: TGTGCCAGCAGCCTAGGCACCAATGAGCAGTTCTTC. This gives the protein CASSLGTNEQFF.

Ten or more counts support this clonotype. The CDR3 is CASSPTDSYNEQFF. DNA of the CDR3: TGTGCCAGCTCACCGACAGACTCCTACAATGAGCAGTTCTTC. This chain joins TRBV18 and TRBJ2-1; TRBD1 is a possible D gene (5 bases). Looked up from germline, CDR1 is KGHSH and CDR2 is LQKENI. This CDR3 spans 14 amino acids. The germline V and J ends were trimmed by 3 bases and 0 bases, with 6 bases remaining between them.

The gene calls are TRBV4-1 and TRBJ2-7, with 9 positions matching TRBD2. The V and J ends lost 0 bases and 2 bases, in that order; junction bases with no gene match: 11. The germline V gene has CDR1 MGHRA and CDR2 YSYEKL. The length of the CDR3 is 18 residues. CDR3 sequence (DNA): TGCGCCAGCAGCCAAGATCTGGCAGCGGGGGGCCTTCCCTACGAGCAGTACTTC. The encoded protein is CASSQDLAAGGLPYEQYF.

As DNA, the CDR3 is TGTGCCAGCAGCCAAGATCTCGGTAGCAACAATGAGCAGTTCTTC. Protein product: CASSQDLGSNNEQFF. The V and J genes are TRBV4-2 and TRBJ2-1; no clear D. Deletions cut 0 bases from V and 5 bases from J, with 11 bases between. The CDR3 runs to 15 residues. CDR1 is LGHNA, CDR2 YNFKEQ, per germline.

This clonotype was seen more than once but under ten times. The V and J genes are TRBV24-1 and TRBJ1-1; 9 nucleotides match TRBD1. Germline V gene data show CDR1 as KGHDR and CDR2 as SFDVKD. The V and J ends lost 3 bases and 10 bases, in that order; junction bases with no gene match: 5. The CDR3 has 13 residues. Written as DNA, the CDR3 is TGTGCCACCAGTGATGGGGACAGGGTGGGAGCTTTCTTT. Protein: CATSDGDRVGAFF.

The J gene is TRBJ2-5, the V gene TRBV5-5; a weak D match, TRBD1 (5 bases). V lost 4 bases to trimming and J lost 1 base, with 11 bases between them. The CDR3 is made up of 14 amino acids. Germline assignment: CDR1 SGHKS and CDR2 YYEKEE (reference sequence). The CDR3 DNA reads as TGTGCCAGCAGCCGGACAAATTCCCAAGAGACCCAGTACTTC. It is translated as CASSRTNSQETQYF.

The chain employs TRBV5-1 and TRBJ1-1, with TRBD1 identical over 8 bases. J gave up 1 base and V 4 bases, and 6 bases lay outside the gene matches. Germline CDR1 and CDR2: SGHRS and YFSETQ. The CDR3 consists of 15 residues. As DNA, the CDR3 is TGCGCCAGCAGCACAGGGGGGGTGTCGAACACTGAAGCTTTCTTT. Translation: CASSTGGVSNTEAFF.

The genes are TRBV3-1 and TRBJ2-1; the match to TRBD1 covers 9 bases. CDR1 and CDR2 (germline): LGHDT, YNNKEL (reference sequence). This CDR3 is built from 19 residues. V gave up 4 bases and J gave up 0 bases; unmatched junction bases: 13. The CDR3 DNA is TGTGCCAGCAGCCGCCGGGACAGGGCCCCAGTAAGCTCCTACAATGAGCAGTTCTTC. The encoded protein is CASSRRDRAPVSSYNEQFF.

V is TRBV6-5 and J is TRBJ2-7; perhaps TRBD2 as D (5 bases). The germline V and J ends were trimmed by 3 bases and 1 base, with 13 bases remaining between them. The CDR3 loop spans 15 amino acids. CDR1 and CDR2 (germline): MNHEY, SVGAGI. CDR3 DNA: TGTGCCAGCAGTTATTTTCGGGGTAGTTCCTACGAGCAGTACTTC. Its protein is CASSYFRGSSYEQYF.

This clonotype was seen a few times. In nucleotides, the CDR3 is TGTGCCAGCAGTTACTCTGCGGGAATGTGGGGGGAGACCCAGTACTTC. It specifies CASSYSAGMWGETQYF. This chain links TRBV6-2 or TRBV6-3 with TRBJ2-5, with D possibly being TRBD2 (6 bases). Trimming took 0 bases from V and 5 from J, leaving 16 bases between them. Looked up from germline, CDR1 is MNHEY and CDR2 is SVGEGT. The CDR3 loop spans 16 amino acids.

There are a few counts of this clonotype. The chain joins TRBV20-1 to TRBJ1-1; 9 nucleotides line up with TRBD1. The J segment lost 11 bases and the V segment lost 3 bases, leaving 13 bases of the junction unmatched. The CDR3 has 14 residues. The germline V gene has CDR1 DFQATT and CDR2 SNEGSKA (reference sequence). CDR3 residues: CSARETGGFRVAFF. The CDR3 bases are TGCAGTGCTAGGGAAACAGGGGGCTTTAGGGTCGCTTTCTTT.

The rearrangement uses TRBV11-2 and TRBJ2-1; 7 bases are shared with TRBD2. With 1 base clipped from V and 6 bases from J, the junction kept 18 bases outside the gene matches. The CDR3 has 19 residues. CDR1 is SGHAT and CDR2 is FQNNGV in the germline V gene. The CDR3 DNA reads TGTGCCAGCAGCTTAGTGTCCGGCGGAGCGGGAATAGATATCAATGAGCAGTTCTTC. Its translation: CASSLVSGGAGIDINEQFF.

The chain links TRBV20-1 to TRBJ2-5, with 7 bases that match TRBD1. This CDR3 comprises 13 residues. With V trimmed by 3 bases and J by 0 bases, 1 base remained unmatched. Per germline, CDR1 DFQATT and CDR2 SNEGSKA (reference sequence). In DNA form, the CDR3 reads TGCAGTGCTAGTACAGGGGACCAAGAGACCCAGTACTTC. Its translation is CSASTGDQETQYF.

This clonotype was recorded a few times. This chain links TRBV6-2 or TRBV6-3 with TRBJ2-2; D may be TRBD1 (5 bases). Germline V gene lookup returns CDR1 MNHEY and CDR2 SVGEGT. This CDR3 is built from 13 residues. Trimming took 11 bases from V and 4 from J, leaving 14 bases between them. CDR3 region: CAARQGSTGELFF. The CDR3 DNA sequence: TGTGCCGCGAGGCAGGGAAGCACCGGGGAGCTGTTTTTT.

This clonotype turned up a few times. The chain employs TRBV12-3 or TRBV12-4 and TRBJ1-5; no reliable D call. Trimming shortened V by 3 bases and J by 0 bases, and 15 bases separated the two germline ends. The CDR3 runs to 17 residues. Here the CDR3 reads CASSFRSAGYSNQPQHF. CDR3 nucleotides: TGTGCCAGCAGTTTTAGGTCGGCAGGATATAGCAATCAGCCCCAGCATTTT.